One sample yielded the 27 T cell receptor beta chains listed below, sequenced in a study of identical twins. TCRdb analysed the 5' RACE reads with MiXCR anew, one entry per CDR3 protein. The table has approximately 680,000 distinct CDR3 sequences, about 7.6% seen once. This same sample was also taken into another study, of yellow fever vaccine responses in identical twins.

The sequencing sample was made of PBMCs. All receptors come from a woman aged 18-30 years in good health.

This clonotype has ten or more counts. At one end, the junction sequence differs from germline, possibly due to a read error. The chain carries TRBV12-3 or TRBV12-4 and TRBJ1-2; 10 nucleotides align to TRBD1. This CDR3 contains 13 residues. The CDR3 sequence is CASSGQGDYGYTF. The CDR3 DNA reads TGCGCCAGCTCCGGACAGGGGGACTATGGCTACACCTTC.

The chain is built from TRBV5-1 and TRBJ2-1; the match to TRBD2 covers 12 bases. With V trimmed by 4 bases and J by 10 bases, 3 bases remained unmatched. From germline, CDR1 is SGHRS and CDR2 YFSETQ. This CDR3 is 13 amino acids long. The CDR3 spells CASSTLAGGEQFF. The CDR3 DNA reads TGCGCCAGCAGCACACTAGCGGGAGGCGAGCAGTTCTTC.

The chain combines TRBV5-1 with TRBJ2-5, with no clear D. Germline V CDR1 and CDR2: SGHRS, YFSETQ. CDR3 length equals 13 residues. Trimming stripped 3 bases from V and 2 bases from J, with 8 bases between. The CDR3 sequence is CASSSFRQETQYF. The CDR3 DNA sequence: TGCGCCAGCAGCTCCTTCAGACAAGAGACCCAGTACTTC.

This clonotype was picked up a small number of times. V and J are TRBV28 and TRBJ2-7, with TRBD2 matching over 7 bases. The CDR3 runs to 16 residues. The ends lost 7 bases at V and 1 base at J; junction bases unmatched: 13. Germline V gene data show CDR1 as MDHEN and CDR2 as SYDVKM. CDR3 coding DNA: TGTGCCAGCAAGGGAGCGGGGCCAGCGGGGTCCTACGAGCAGTACTTC. Translated: CASKGAGPAGSYEQYF.

On this clonotype itself: This may stem from a read error, because a much larger clone lies one nucleotide away. V and J are TRBV5-6 and TRBJ2-7; either TRBD1 or TRBD2 may fit D (5 bases each). Germline values: CDR1 SGHDT, CDR2 YYEEEE. The CDR3 has 13 residues. CDR3 loop: CAISLGRIYEQYF. The CDR3 DNA is TGTGCCATCAGCTTGGGACGGATCTACGAGCAGTACTTC.

At least ten counts were recorded for this clonotype. The chain couples TRBV29-1 to TRBJ2-1; tentative D call: TRBD2 (5 bases). Germline V gives CDR1 SQVTM, CDR2 ANQGSEA. This CDR3 has 11 residues. This CDR3 reads CSAWRDNEQFF. CDR3 sequence (DNA): TGCAGTGCGTGGCGGGACAATGAGCAGTTCTTC.

The V gene is TRBV2, the J gene TRBJ1-6, with 8 positions matching TRBD1. The CDR3 contains 16 residues. The V gene end was trimmed by 2 bases and the J gene end by 9 bases; junction bases not matched to a gene: 9. The V gene's germline CDR1 is SNHLY and CDR2 FYNNEI. Written as DNA, the CDR3 is TGTGCCAGCAGTGAACAGGGGGCACATCGTATTTCACCCCTCCACTTT. Translated, it gives CASSEQGAHRISPLHF.

This clonotype was observed at least ten times. J is TRBJ2-2 and V is TRBV10-3; 9 bases line up with TRBD2. The CDR3 consists of 16 residues. Germline assignment: CDR1 ENHRY and CDR2 SYGVKD. With V trimmed by 8 bases and J by 2 bases, 9 bases remained unmatched. CDR3 in DNA: TGTGCCATCGGACCAGCGGGGGGACAAAACACCGGGGAGCTGTTTTTT. Encoded protein: CAIGPAGGQNTGELFF.

Only a few counts were recorded for this clonotype. The chain carries TRBV10-3 and TRBJ2-2, with TRBD2 identical over 9 bases. Looked up from germline, CDR1 is ENHRY and CDR2 is SYGVKD. V was clipped by 8 bases and J by 3 bases; unmatched bases: 13. The CDR3 is 17 amino acids. The CDR3 sequence is CAIAGTSSETYTGELFF. The CDR3, as DNA: TGTGCCATCGCCGGGACTAGCTCCGAAACTTACACCGGGGAGCTGTTTTTT.

The CDR3 DNA is TGTGCCACCAGTGACTTTAGCGGGAGAGGAAAGGAGACCCAGTACTTC. It yields the protein CATSDFSGRGKETQYF. This chain connects TRBV24-1 to TRBJ2-5; 9 nucleotides line up with TRBD2. V lost 4 bases, J lost 5 bases, and 10 bases stayed unmatched. The CDR3 sequence is 16 residues long. From germline, CDR1 is KGHDR and CDR2 SFDVKD.

This clonotype appeared many times. Here the CDR3 reads CATARTASGNTIYF. In DNA form, the CDR3 reads TGTGCCACCGCTCGGACAGCCTCTGGAAACACCATATATTTT. The J gene is TRBJ1-3, the V gene TRBV15; weak D call: TRBD1 (6 bases). V was pared by 8 bases and J by 0 bases, with 11 bases between. The germline gives CDR1 LNHNV, CDR2 YYDKDF (reference sequence). The CDR3 length is 14 residues.

This clonotype was detected only a few times. The J gene is TRBJ2-1, the V gene TRBV4-1; 13 bases are shared with TRBD2. J was trimmed by 5 bases and V by 4 bases; bases with no gene match: 5. This CDR3 comprises 16 residues. Germline values: CDR1 MGHRA, CDR2 YSYEKL. This CDR3 reads CASSRQGLAGNNEQFF. CDR3 DNA sequence: TGCGCCAGCAGCCGCCAGGGACTAGCGGGAAACAATGAGCAGTTCTTC.

There are a few counts of this clonotype. This sequence joins TRBV20-1 and TRBJ1-2; D is unresolved. Germline V lookup: CDR1 DFQATT, CDR2 SNEGSKA (reference sequence). The CDR3 loop spans 15 amino acids. Trimming took 4 bases from V and 1 from J, leaving 16 bases between them. The CDR3 loop reads CSAIWWHPFNYGYTF. CDR3 bases: TGCAGTGCTATTTGGTGGCACCCTTTTAACTATGGCTACACCTTC.

This clonotype was seen only a few times. V gene TRBV28 combines with J gene TRBJ2-5, with TRBD1 matching 7 bases. Germline-derived CDR1 and CDR2 are MDHEN and SYDVKM. The CDR3 is 17 residues long. V shed 6 bases and J 2 bases; nucleotides not matched to a gene: 15. CDR3 sequence: CASSLGQVWGQQETQYF. CDR3 DNA sequence: TGTGCCAGCAGCCTTGGACAGGTTTGGGGGCAGCAAGAGACCCAGTACTTC.

This clonotype was picked up a small number of times. The chain links TRBV12-3 or TRBV12-4 to TRBJ1-1; 8 bases agree with TRBD1. J gave up 4 bases and V 4 bases, and 5 bases lay outside the gene matches. The CDR3 has 14 residues. The CDR3 loop reads CASSSWTGSTEAFF. The CDR3 DNA reads as TGTGCCAGCAGTTCCTGGACAGGGAGCACTGAAGCTTTCTTT.

This clonotype was picked up many times. The chain links TRBV24-1 to TRBJ2-2; D is undetermined. With 6 bases removed from V and 6 bases from J, the gap between germline ends came to 7 bases. The germline gives CDR1 KGHDR, CDR2 SFDVKD. This CDR3 is 12 amino acids long. CDR3 amino acids: CATSRSAGELFF. The CDR3 DNA reads TGTGCCACCAGTCGGAGTGCCGGGGAGCTGTTTTTT.

V usage is TRBV28 and J usage is TRBJ2-1; the D gene could be TRBD1 or TRBD2 (6 bases each). Trimming removed 5 bases at V and 1 base at J, with 18 bases between. CDR1 is MDHEN and CDR2 is SYDVKM in the germline V gene. The CDR3 is made up of 17 amino acids. This chain's CDR3 is CASSKPGGGASYNEQFF. The CDR3 DNA sequence: TGTGCCAGCAGTAAACCCGGGGGCGGGGCTTCCTACAATGAGCAGTTCTTC.

This clonotype showed up many times. The CDR3, as DNA: TGTGCCAGCAGTGACCGGATTAGCGGGGGTCAAGAGACCCAGTACTTC. Translation gives CASSDRISGGQETQYF. This chain uses TRBV12-3 or TRBV12-4 with TRBJ2-5, with 9 nucleotides matching TRBD2. Germline trimming cut 5 bases from V and 2 bases from J; bases unmatched to any gene: 9. The CDR3 spans 16 residues.

This clonotype was picked up a small number of times. The rearrangement uses TRBV12-3 or TRBV12-4 and TRBJ1-6; D may be TRBD1 (5 bases). V gave up 2 bases and J gave up 14 bases, with 19 bases separating them. This CDR3 spans 15 amino acids. This CDR3 is CASSLMDGAGSTLHF. The CDR3 nucleotides read TGTGCCAGCAGTTTAATGGATGGGGCTGGGTCAACCCTCCACTTT.

The V gene is TRBV29-1, the J gene TRBJ2-7, with TRBD2 matching over 14 bases. The CDR3 spans 14 residues. J was trimmed by 7 bases and V by 4 bases; bases with no gene match: 6. CDR1 and CDR2 from the germline V gene are SQVTM and ANQGSEA. The CDR3 reads CSVAGTSGSEEQYF. The DNA for the CDR3 is TGCAGCGTTGCCGGGACTAGCGGGAGTGAGGAGCAGTACTTC.

The J gene is TRBJ1-6, the V gene TRBV24-1, with unresolved D. The CDR3 has 9 amino acids. V was cut by 9 bases and J by 13 bases, with 6 bases left in between. Per germline, CDR1 KGHDR and CDR2 SFDVKD. The CDR3 bases are TGTGCCACCGGGCGTCCCCTCCACTTT. It encodes CATGRPLHF.

The chain couples TRBV6-5 to TRBJ2-3, with 7 nucleotides matching TRBD2. CDR3 length: 16 amino acids. J was trimmed by 5 bases and V by 0 bases; bases with no gene match: 8. Per germline, CDR1 MNHEY and CDR2 SVGAGI. The CDR3 nucleotides read TGTGCCAGCAGTTACTCTGCGGGGGACCGTGGAGATACGCAGTATTTT. Amino acids: CASSYSAGDRGDTQYF.

This clonotype was seen at least ten times. V and J are TRBV24-1 and TRBJ2-7; the D gene is possibly TRBD1 (5 bases). The germline V gene has CDR1 KGHDR and CDR2 SFDVKD. V lost 5 bases and J lost 1, with 5 bases in between. The CDR3 extends over 12 amino acids. The CDR3 sequence: CATSGQSYEQYF. DNA for the CDR3: TGTGCCACCAGTGGACAGTCCTACGAGCAGTACTTC.

The sample holds a few counts of this clonotype. J is TRBJ1-1 and V is TRBV18; D may be TRBD1 (6 bases). The V end lost 0 bases, the J end lost 5 bases, and 19 bases lay between the germline ends. From germline, CDR1 is KGHSH and CDR2 LQKENI. The CDR3 sequence is 17 residues long. CDR3 region: CASSPPRGARGVTEAFF. The CDR3 DNA reads as TGTGCCAGCTCACCACCGCGGGGGGCGCGAGGGGTTACTGAAGCTTTCTTT.

This clonotype has a handful of counts. The rearrangement joins TRBV24-1 to TRBJ1-1; TRBD1 is a possible D gene (5 bases). CDR1 and CDR2 (germline): KGHDR, SFDVKD. Trimming left V 1 base short and J 5 bases short, with 7 bases between. CDR3 length equals 13 residues. Here the CDR3 reads CATSDLRGTEAFF. DNA of the CDR3: TGTGCCACCAGTGATTTACGGGGGACTGAAGCTTTCTTT.

A few counts support this clonotype. The V call is TRBV29-1, the J call TRBJ1-2; a weak D match, TRBD1 (5 bases). The CDR3 extends over 13 amino acids. V gave up 5 bases and J gave up 7 bases, with 17 bases separating them. Germline CDR1 and CDR2: SQVTM and ANQGSEA. The CDR3 sequence is CSVSPAGGGGYTF. CDR3 nucleotides: TGCAGCGTTTCCCCCGCCGGGGGGGGTGGCTACACCTTC.

The J gene is TRBJ2-1, the V gene TRBV3-1, with 9 bases matching TRBD2. Germline assignment: CDR1 LGHDT and CDR2 YNNKEL (reference sequence). The J segment lost 9 bases and the V segment lost 4 bases, leaving 13 bases of the junction unmatched. The CDR3 runs 16 residues. For the CDR3, the DNA is TGTGCCAGCAGCCCCGACTCCAGCGGGAGGTCCGGTGAGCAGTTCTTC. It specifies CASSPDSSGRSGEQFF.